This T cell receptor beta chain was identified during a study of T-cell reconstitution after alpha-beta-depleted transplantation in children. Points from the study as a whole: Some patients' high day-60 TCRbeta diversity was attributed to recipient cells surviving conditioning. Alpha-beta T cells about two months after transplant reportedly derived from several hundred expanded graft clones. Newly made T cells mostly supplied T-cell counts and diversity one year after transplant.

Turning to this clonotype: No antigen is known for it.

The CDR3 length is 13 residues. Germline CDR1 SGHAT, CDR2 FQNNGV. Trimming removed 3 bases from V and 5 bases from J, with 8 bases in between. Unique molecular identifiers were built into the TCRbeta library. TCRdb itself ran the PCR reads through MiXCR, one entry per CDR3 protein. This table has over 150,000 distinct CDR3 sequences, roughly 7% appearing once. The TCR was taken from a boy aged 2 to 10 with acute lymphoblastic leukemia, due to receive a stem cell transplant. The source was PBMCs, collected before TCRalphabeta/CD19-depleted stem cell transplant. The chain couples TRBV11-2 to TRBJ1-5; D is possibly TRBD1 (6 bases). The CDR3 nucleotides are TGTGCCAGCAGCTTTAAGGGGGATCAGCCCCAGCATTTT. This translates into CASSFKGDQPQHF.